Below, 7 T cell receptor beta chains from the same sample are listed, as sequenced in a study of cytomegalovirus exposure and HLA in healthy donors. It was with 60 Vbeta and 13 Jbeta primers that the PCR ran. TCRdb's copy holds only in-frame clones and misses some; the assay was immunoSEQ multiplex PCR. The table records almost 95,000 clones, around 66% of them present only once. Specimen: PBMCs. The receptors shown here come from a man aged 25 to 45 in good health and CMV-seronegative.

The V gene is TRBV7-8, the J gene TRBJ2-7; the match to TRBD2 covers 10 bases. V dropped 1 base and J dropped 6; count of bases not matched to a gene: 9. The CDR3 length is 16 residues. The germline V gene has CDR1 SGHVS and CDR2 FQNEAQ. The CDR3 sequence: CASSLESGTSVREQYF. Written as DNA, the CDR3 is TGTGCCAGCAGCTTAGAGTCTGGGACTAGCGTACGCGAGCAGTACTTC.

This clone was recorded a few times. This sequence joins TRBV5-1 and TRBJ2-5, with TRBD1 matching over 7 bases. The better agreement between TRBJ2-7 and the DNA end casts doubt on the J call. The CDR3 is made up of 15 amino acids. Germline-derived CDR1 and CDR2 are SGHRS and YFSETQ. CDR3 region: CASSLQGIYSYEQYF. DNA for the CDR3: TGCGCCAGCAGTTTACAGGGGATTTACTCCTACGAGCAGTACTTC.

The chain couples TRBV11-2 to TRBJ1-2; perhaps TRBD1 as D (6 bases). The germline V gene has CDR1 SGHAT and CDR2 FQNNGV. There are 12 residues in the CDR3. Trimming cost V 5 bases and J 4 bases, with 8 bases left between them. This CDR3 reads CASSQDSYGYTF. CDR3 nucleotide sequence: TGTGCCAGCAGCCAGGACAGCTATGGCTACACCTTC.

This clone was seen only a few times. This chain connects TRBV5-1 to TRBJ2-1; a possible D gene is TRBD2 (7 bases). Germline CDR1 SGHRS, CDR2 YFSETQ. This CDR3 has 14 amino acids. Deletions cut 4 bases from V and 8 bases from J, with 16 bases between. The CDR3 sequence is CASSQQGGGYEQFF. DNA of the CDR3: TGCGCCAGCAGCCAACAGGGAGGGGGGTATGAGCAGTTCTTC.

The V and J genes are TRBV9 and TRBJ2-3, with 8 bases lining up with TRBD2. The CDR3 totals 15 residues. The V gene's germline CDR1 is SGDLS and CDR2 YYNGEE. J was trimmed by 6 bases and V by 3 bases; bases with no gene match: 9. CDR3 sequence: CASSAEREWEDTQYF. CDR3 DNA sequence: TGTGCCAGCAGCGCAGAGCGGGAGTGGGAGGATACGCAGTATTTT.

The gene calls are TRBV28 and TRBJ2-1; the D gene is possibly TRBD2 (7 bases). This CDR3 is built from 13 residues. V lost 4 bases and J lost 10, with 14 bases in between. Germline assignment: CDR1 MDHEN and CDR2 SYDVKM. CDR3 residues: CASSSPWGGEQFF. The CDR3 DNA reads as TGTGCCAGCAGTTCCCCTTGGGGGGGCGAGCAGTTCTTC.

The J gene is TRBJ2-7, the V gene TRBV28; D uncertain. The germline CDR1 and CDR2 sequences are MDHEN and SYDVKM. The CDR3 is made up of 13 amino acids. As DNA, the CDR3 is TGTGCGAGCCGAGGCCCGTCCCCCTACGAGCAGTACTTC. Amino acids: CASRGPSPYEQYF.